Given below is one T cell receptor (beta chain) in context. As yet, its antigen is unknown. A read error may produce the germline difference seen at one junction end. TCRdb re-derived calls from the 5' RACE reads in MiXCR, one entry per CDR3 protein. The data show roughly 1.6 million distinct CDR3 sequences, 32% seen once. This sample was included in a study of identical twins. Study-level results: Model-predicted out-of-frame TCR alpha sharing fell below observed values in monozygotic twins. Conclusions leaned on cross-sectional statistical analysis and did not track the same donors over time. For cord blood, abundant beta clonotypes had fewer insertions, unlike memory repertoires, which showed none.

All donors were healthy, and all were Caucasian. CDR3 length equals 16 residues. The TCR sequence derives from a newborn girl in good health. The rearrangement joins TRBV23-1 to TRBJ2-3, with 8 nucleotides matching TRBD1. Being an ORF, TRBV23-1 has a function that is uncertain. The sample consisted of cord blood. CDR3 loop: CASSQLTGDGTDTRYF. Written as DNA, the CDR3 is TGCGCCAGCAGTCAATTGACAGGGGACGGCACAGATACGCGGTATTTT.